Listed here are 32 T cell receptor beta chains from one sample, sequenced in a study of shared clonotypes between healthy human individuals. Sequenced by immunoSEQ multiplex PCR; TCRdb stores in-frame clones only, minus some. The top ten hold around 1.5% of the sample, which has roughly 1,100,000 clones, about 74% seen once. Sequenced material: memory CD4+ T cells sorted from blood. Subset of the sample: CD45RA-negative fraction. These receptors were taken from a man between 18 and 29 years old in good health.

J is TRBJ2-2 and V is TRBV28, with D possibly being TRBD1 or TRBD2 (5 bases each). The CDR3 contains 15 residues. Germline CDR1 and CDR2: MDHEN and SYDVKM. Trimming removed 6 bases from V and 3 bases from J, with 14 bases in between. CDR3 in DNA: TGTGCCAGCAGCCTCATAATGGGGGACACCGGGGAGCTGTTTTTT. This encodes CASSLIMGDTGELFF.

This clone was seen a handful of times. Other DNA sequences in the sample encode the same CDR3. The chain employs TRBV5-1 and TRBJ1-6, with D uncertain. The CDR3 length is 14 residues. V dropped 0 bases and J dropped 6 bases, with 7 bases sitting between them. Germline-derived CDR1 and CDR2 are SGHRS and YFSETQ. CDR3 nucleotides: TGCGCCAGCAGCTTGGAAACAGCTAATTCACCCCTCCACTTT. This translates into CASSLETANSPLHF.

The chain has TRBV30 and TRBJ2-3; D may match TRBD1 or TRBD2 (5 bases each). This CDR3 comprises 12 residues. V lost 8 bases and J 3 bases, leaving 12 bases between the germline ends. The V gene's germline CDR1 is GTSNPN and CDR2 SVGIG (reference sequence). The CDR3 region is CALGWGTDTQYF. CDR3 in DNA: TGTGCCCTAGGGTGGGGGACAGATACGCAGTATTTT.

V is TRBV18 and J is TRBJ1-4; D unclear. Germline V CDR1 and CDR2: KGHSH, LQKENI. V lost 2 bases and J lost 1, with 14 bases in between. The CDR3 runs to 17 residues. The CDR3 coding sequence is TGTGCCAGCTCACCAAATACAGAGGGAGTAACTAATGAAAAACTGTTTTTT. Translating it yields CASSPNTEGVTNEKLFF.

This chain joins TRBV11-2 and TRBJ2-5, with 7 bases fitting TRBD1. The CDR3 consists of 16 residues. The junction had 9 bases not matched to a gene; V was cut back by 1 base and J by 4 bases. CDR1 is SGHAT, CDR2 FQNNGV, per germline. The CDR3 DNA reads as TGTGCCAGCAGCTTAGGTGGGACACAGGGGAGAGAGACCCAGTACTTC. Translation gives CASSLGGTQGRETQYF.

This clone was recorded a few times. The rearrangement joins TRBV28 to TRBJ2-7; D not certain. Trimming stripped 8 bases from V and 2 bases from J, with 13 bases between. Germline lookup yields CDR1 MDHEN and CDR2 SYDVKM. The CDR3 totals 13 residues. The CDR3 reads CASLYRGTYEQYF. The CDR3 DNA follows: TGTGCCAGCCTTTACCGAGGCACCTACGAGCAGTACTTC.

The chain couples TRBV28 to TRBJ1-5; D is perhaps TRBD1 (5 bases). The CDR3 extends over 15 amino acids. With 6 bases removed from V and 4 bases from J, the gap between germline ends came to 16 bases. Germline V gene sequence: CDR1 MDHEN, CDR2 SYDVKM. CDR3 DNA: TGTGCCAGCAGCAGGGACGGGTTGGTTAATCAGCCCCAGCATTTT. This gives the protein CASSRDGLVNQPQHF.

The chain links TRBV6-1 to TRBJ1-2; D might be TRBD1 (6 bases). The CDR3 runs 14 residues. Germline-derived CDR1 and CDR2 are MNHNS and SASEGT. V was pared by 5 bases and J by 8 bases, with 18 bases between. For the CDR3, the DNA is TGTGCCAGCAGTTCCATCGCCAGGGGCGAAGGCTACACCTTC. Its protein is CASSSIARGEGYTF.

This clone was recorded at least ten times. CDR3 nucleotides: TGCGCCAGCAGCCAAGATCAGGACAGGGCCACCTATGGCTACACCTTC. This translates into CASSQDQDRATYGYTF. This chain connects TRBV4-1 to TRBJ1-2; TRBD1 matches at 8 bases. From germline, CDR1 is MGHRA and CDR2 YSYEKL. This CDR3 region has 16 residues. V lost 0 bases, J lost 4 bases, and 7 bases stayed unmatched.

This chain uses TRBV5-4 with TRBJ1-2, with a possible D match to TRBD1 (6 bases). CDR1 SGHNT and CDR2 YYREEE come from the germline V gene (reference sequence). The CDR3 runs 12 residues. The ends were cut back, 6 bases at V and 4 bases at J, with 10 bases in the middle. The CDR3 DNA reads as TGTGCCAGCACCCAAGGGGGCTATGGCTACACCTTC. Translating it yields CASTQGGYGYTF.

The sample holds a few counts of this clone. The chain combines TRBV2 with TRBJ2-3; 9 bases are a match to TRBD2. Looked up from germline, CDR1 is SNHLY and CDR2 is FYNNEI. There are 15 residues in the CDR3. Trimming took 3 bases from V and 5 from J; bases not matched to a gene: 6. The CDR3 protein is CASSEERGDIDTQYF. Written as DNA, the CDR3 is TGTGCCAGCAGTGAGGAGCGGGGGGACATAGATACGCAGTATTTT.

This chain links TRBV29-1 with TRBJ2-7; D may correspond to TRBD1 or TRBD2 (5 bases each). This CDR3 contains 13 residues. The ends were cut back, 6 bases at V and 3 bases at J, with 15 bases in the middle. Germline-derived CDR1 and CDR2 are SQVTM and ANQGSEA. The CDR3 loop reads CSVQPRGSYEQYF. CDR3 DNA: TGCAGCGTCCAACCGAGGGGAAGCTACGAGCAGTACTTC.

The rearrangement links TRBV6-6 to TRBJ2-2; 7 nucleotides match TRBD1. The germline gives CDR1 MNHNY, CDR2 SVGAGI (reference sequence). There are 14 residues in the CDR3. Trimming at V came to 11 bases and at J to 2 bases, leaving 8 bases not matched to a gene. The CDR3 here is CAVRWDRNTGELFF. CDR3 in DNA: TGTGCCGTACGGTGGGACAGAAACACCGGGGAGCTGTTTTTT.

This clone has ten or more counts. CDR3 in DNA: TGCGCCAGCAGCCCACGATGGCGGGGCCAAGAGACCCAGTACTTC. Translated: CASSPRWRGQETQYF. This rearrangement joins TRBV5-1 to TRBJ2-5; perhaps TRBD2 as D (6 bases). The CDR3 totals 15 residues. Trimming removed 4 bases at V and 1 base at J, with 14 bases between. CDR1 is SGHRS, CDR2 YFSETQ, per germline.

The chain has TRBV9 and TRBJ1-6, with D possibly being TRBD1 (5 bases). The CDR3 sequence is 16 residues long. Between the trimmed V and J ends, which lost 0 bases and 0 bases, there was a span of 7 bases. Per the germline V gene, CDR1 is SGDLS and CDR2 is YYNGEE. The CDR3 region is CASSVADSSYNSPLHF. CDR3 bases: TGTGCCAGCAGCGTAGCAGACAGCTCCTATAATTCACCCCTCCACTTT. Drawing the rest from reference TRBV9 and TRBJ1-6, the complete variable domain is DSGVTQTPKHLITATGQRVTLRCSPRSGDLSVYWYQQSLDQGLQFLIQYYNGEERAKGNILERFSAQQFPDLHSELNLSSLELGDSALYFCASSVADSSYNSPLHFGNGTRLTVT.

This clone was observed a few times. The chain uses TRBV6-5 and TRBJ2-3; D gene uncertain. This CDR3 has 15 residues. V lost 6 bases to trimming and J lost 2 bases, with 15 bases between them. From germline, CDR1 is MNHEY and CDR2 SVGAGI. The CDR3 nucleotides read TGTGCCAGCAGATGGGATGGAACAGCCACAGATACGCAGTATTTT. This sequence encodes CASRWDGTATDTQYF.

This sequence joins TRBV4-1 and TRBJ1-4, with D possibly TRBD1 on 6 matching bases. The CDR3 loop spans 13 amino acids. Trimming took off 7 bases at V and 8 bases at J, with 14 bases between the two ends. Germline lookup yields CDR1 MGHRA and CDR2 YSYEKL. The DNA for the CDR3 is TGCGCCAGCAAGGGGGGGGCGGGGGAAAAACTGTTTTTT. Its protein product is CASKGGAGEKLFF.

The chain is built from TRBV19 and TRBJ2-6; TRBD1 matches at 12 bases. Trimming removed 5 bases from V and 2 bases from J; junction bases left unmatched: 4. The germline V gene has CDR1 LNHDA and CDR2 SQIVND (reference sequence). The CDR3 loop spans 17 amino acids. In DNA, the CDR3 is TGTGCCAGTAGTGGGGGACAGGGGGCGCCTGGGGCCAACGTCCTGACTTTC. Amino acid sequence: CASSGGQGAPGANVLTF.

The chain carries TRBV7-2 and TRBJ1-2, with 9 bases that match TRBD1. V lost 3 bases, J lost 5 bases, and 4 bases stayed unmatched. The CDR3 covers 14 residues. Germline V CDR1 and CDR2: SGHTA, FQGNSA. CDR3 nucleotide sequence: TGTGCCAGCAGCTTGGGACAGGGAAAATATGGCTACACCTTC. It yields the protein CASSLGQGKYGYTF.

This clone was counted a few times. The rearrangement joins TRBV27 to TRBJ2-2; possible D gene TRBD2, 5 bases. Germline assignment: CDR1 MNHEY and CDR2 SMNVEV (reference sequence). V lost 5 bases, J lost 6 bases, and 16 bases lay in between. CDR3 length equals 15 residues. CDR3 loop: CASSRVRGVPGELFF. The CDR3 region has the DNA TGTGCCAGCAGTCGTGTACGGGGAGTACCCGGGGAGCTGTTTTTT.

A remark on this clone: The same CDR3 also results from other DNA sequences found in this sample. The V call is TRBV5-1, the J call TRBJ2-3; D uncertain. Germline CDR1 and CDR2: SGHRS and YFSETQ. The CDR3 spans 15 residues. The V end lost 5 bases, the J end lost 0 bases, and 13 bases lay between the germline ends. The CDR3 DNA sequence: TGCGCCAGCAGAGAAGGAGCGTCTAGCACAGATACGCAGTATTTT. It encodes CASREGASSTDTQYF.

About this clone: Being one base from a much bigger clone, this may be a read error. The identical CDR3 is also encoded by other nucleotide sequences in the sample. The chain links TRBV5-4 to TRBJ1-5; D call uncertain. The V gene's germline CDR1 is SGHNT and CDR2 YYREEE (reference sequence). V was clipped by 4 bases and J by 0 bases, with 5 bases between them. The CDR3 is 13 residues long. The CDR3 DNA follows: TGTGCCAGCAGCCTAGATAGCAATCAGCCCCAGCATTTT. Translating it yields CASSLDSNQPQHF.

The J gene is TRBJ2-5, the V gene TRBV5-1, with 12 nucleotides matching TRBD1. Trimming removed 5 bases from V and 4 bases from J; junction bases left unmatched: 9. This CDR3 region has 16 residues. Germline V CDR1 and CDR2: SGHRS, YFSETQ. Here the CDR3 reads CASRQSGTGGAETQYF. The CDR3 DNA follows: TGCGCCAGCAGGCAGTCCGGGACAGGGGGCGCAGAGACCCAGTACTTC. The variable domain in full, with the rest retrieved from reference TRBV5-1 and TRBJ2-5, is KAGVTQTPRYLIKTRGQQVTLSCSPISGHRSVSWYQQTPGQGLQFLFEYFSETQRNKGNFPGRFSGRQFSNSRSEMNVSTLELGDSALYLCASRQSGTGGAETQYFGPGTRLLVL.

V usage is TRBV10-3 and J usage is TRBJ1-6; 9 bases line up with TRBD1. Germline CDR1 ENHRY, CDR2 SYGVKD. The junction had 10 bases not matched to a gene; V was cut back by 9 bases and J by 7 bases. The CDR3 has 15 residues. The CDR3 sequence: CAMKESGTGNSPLHF. The CDR3 bases are TGTGCCATGAAAGAGTCCGGGACAGGGAATTCACCCCTCCACTTT.

CDR3: CASSLSGYSGYTF. The DNA of the CDR3 is TGTGCCAGCAGCCTTAGTGGGTATTCTGGCTACACCTTC. The rearrangement uses TRBV7-8 and TRBJ1-2; D unclear. Germline V gives CDR1 SGHVS, CDR2 FQNEAQ. Trimming took 5 bases from V and 7 from J, leaving 14 bases between them. The CDR3 runs to 13 residues.

The V gene is TRBV11-2, the J gene TRBJ2-3; no clear D gene. Per germline, CDR1 SGHAT and CDR2 FQNNGV. This CDR3 spans 12 amino acids. Trimming cost V 1 base and J 11 bases, with 10 bases left between them. CDR3 in amino acids: CASSLVAPRQYF. The CDR3 nucleotides are TGTGCCAGCAGCTTAGTAGCCCCCCGGCAGTATTTT.

The rearrangement links TRBV6-4 to TRBJ2-1; 9 bases match TRBD2. Trimming took 2 bases from V and 4 from J; bases not matched to a gene: 9. CDR3 length: 17 amino acids. Germline CDR1 is MRHNA and CDR2 is SNTAGT. The CDR3 coding sequence is TGTGCCAGCAGTGACCGCTTGGAGCGGGGGGCATACAATGAGCAGTTCTTC. Amino acid sequence: CASSDRLERGAYNEQFF.

The V and J genes are TRBV19 and TRBJ2-7; unclear D gene. The CDR3 contains 12 residues. CDR1 and CDR2 (germline): LNHDA, SQIVND (reference sequence). The V and J ends lost 7 bases and 6 bases respectively, with 13 bases between them. The CDR3: CASIPDLVEQYF. The DNA of the CDR3 is TGTGCCAGTATTCCGGACCTGGTCGAGCAGTACTTC.

The chain links TRBV7-6 to TRBJ2-3; perhaps TRBD2 as D (6 bases). The CDR3 has 16 amino acids. The V end lost 5 bases, the J end lost 2 bases, and 17 bases lay between the germline ends. Germline CDR1 and CDR2: SGHVS and FNYEAQ. The CDR3 region is CASSPDMGGNTDTQYF. The CDR3 coding sequence is TGTGCCAGCAGCCCCGATATGGGGGGAAACACAGATACGCAGTATTTT. The complete variable domain, with remaining parts taken from reference TRBV7-6 and TRBJ2-3, reads GAGVSQSPRYKVTKRGQDVALRCDPISGHVSLYWYRQALGQGPEFLTYFNYEAQQDKSGLPNDRFSAERPEGSISTLTIQRTEQRDSAMYRCASSPDMGGNTDTQYFGPGTRLTVL.

The V and J genes are TRBV18 and TRBJ1-2; D is ambiguous. Germline CDR1 is KGHSH and CDR2 is LQKENI. V gave up 4 bases and J gave up 4 bases, with 19 bases separating them. The CDR3 length is 16 residues. CDR3: CASSRNSYNTGYGYTF. CDR3 DNA: TGTGCCAGCTCACGAAATTCTTATAACACGGGCTATGGCTACACCTTC.

This clone was recorded a few times. The rearrangement uses TRBV13 and TRBJ2-1, with TRBD1 matching 7 bases. CDR3 length: 14 residues. Germline V gives CDR1 PRHDT, CDR2 FYEKMQ (reference sequence). The J segment lost 2 bases and the V segment lost 5 bases, leaving 3 bases of the junction unmatched. As DNA, the CDR3 is TGTGCCAGCAGCACGGGACAGACCTACAATGAGCAGTTCTTC. Its protein product is CASSTGQTYNEQFF.

Points on this clone: A much larger clone sits a single nucleotide away, making a read error possible. The sample carries other DNA sequences with the same CDR3. V gene TRBV18 combines with J gene TRBJ1-1, with a tentative D call TRBD1 (5 bases). CDR1 KGHSH and CDR2 LQKENI come from the germline V gene. There are 16 residues in the CDR3. As DNA, the CDR3 is TGCGCCAGCTCAGGAGGGGCAGGTGGGATCGACACTGAAGCTTTCTTT. It is translated as CASSGGAGGIDTEAFF.